This entry lists 29 T cell receptor beta chains sequenced from one sample in a study of cytomegalovirus exposure and HLA in healthy donors. Some clones are missing from TCRdb's copy, which holds only in-frame ones; the method was immunoSEQ multiplex PCR. Of over 150,000 clones listed, approximately 84% are singletons. The source material was PBMCs. The receptors originated from a woman aged 18 to 35 in good health and CMV-seropositive.

The chain couples TRBV4-1 to TRBJ1-2; possibly TRBD1 for D (6 bases). Germline lookup yields CDR1 MGHRA and CDR2 YSYEKL. The CDR3 length is 14 residues. V was trimmed by 3 bases and J by 5 bases, leaving 13 bases between them. The CDR3 here is CASSHGGARYGYTF. CDR3 sequence (DNA): TGCGCCAGCAGCCACGGGGGGGCTAGGTATGGCTACACCTTC.

This chain links TRBV27 with TRBJ2-2; 7 nucleotides line up with TRBD2. The V and J ends lost 7 bases and 1 base, in that order; junction bases with no gene match: 6. The CDR3 sequence is 15 residues long. Germline CDR1 is MNHEY and CDR2 is SMNVEV (reference sequence). In DNA form, the CDR3 reads TGTGCCAGCACCAAACAGCGGGGGAACACCGGGGAGCTGTTTTTT. This sequence encodes CASTKQRGNTGELFF.

This rearrangement joins TRBV4-3 to TRBJ2-1, with TRBD2 matching over 10 bases. Germline assignment: CDR1 LGHNA and CDR2 YSLEER. V lost 4 bases to trimming and J lost 5 bases; unmatched junction nucleotides: 14. The CDR3 consists of 18 residues. CDR3 in DNA: TGCGCCAGCAGCCTCTCAGGGCCCCTAGCGGGGGCCAACAATGAGCAGTTCTTC. This codes for CASSLSGPLAGANNEQFF.

This chain links TRBV6-1 with TRBJ1-2, with 7 nucleotides matching TRBD1. CDR1 and CDR2 (germline): MNHNS, SASEGT. The CDR3 has 13 amino acids. V shed 9 bases, J shed 8 bases, and the junction held 12 bases outside the gene matches. CDR3 in DNA: TGTGCCAGTGAGCTCGTAAACAGGGGCGGCTACACCTTC. Amino acids: CASELVNRGGYTF.

This chain joins TRBV2 and TRBJ2-6; TRBD1 agrees at 8 bases. J was trimmed by 2 bases and V by 4 bases; bases with no gene match: 4. Germline V gene lookup returns CDR1 SNHLY and CDR2 FYNNEI. The CDR3 runs 16 residues. The CDR3 sequence: CASSVDRGAGANVLTF. The CDR3, as DNA: TGTGCCAGCAGTGTCGACAGGGGAGCTGGGGCCAACGTCCTGACTTTC.

This chain links TRBV7-9 with TRBJ2-2; the match to TRBD2 covers 8 bases. After removal of 5 bases from V and 2 bases from J, the junction contained 7 bases not matched to a gene. In germline, CDR1 is SEHNR, CDR2 FQNEAQ (reference sequence). The CDR3 runs to 16 residues. Here the CDR3 DNA reads TGTGCCAGCAGCCCCCGGGAGGGCAGAAACACCGGGGAGCTGTTTTTT. It specifies CASSPREGRNTGELFF.

V usage is TRBV4-3 and J usage is TRBJ1-2; D is possibly TRBD1 (5 bases). CDR1 LGHNA and CDR2 YSLEER come from the germline V gene. This CDR3 is built from 16 residues. The V end was cut by 0 bases, the J end by 5 bases, with 16 bases between. The chain's CDR3 is CASSQDWAGHRYGYTF. For the CDR3, the DNA is TGCGCCAGCAGCCAAGATTGGGCAGGGCATAGGTATGGCTACACCTTC.

This CDR3 is CASSDIAGVYPEQFF. The CDR3 DNA is TGTGCCAGCAGTGATATAGCGGGGGTATATCCTGAGCAGTTCTTC. The chain recombines TRBV2 with TRBJ2-1, with 9 bases fitting TRBD2. The CDR3 has 15 amino acids. Germline CDR1 SNHLY, CDR2 FYNNEI. J lost 9 bases, V lost 3 bases, and 9 bases had no gene match.

J is TRBJ2-7 and V is TRBV11-3, with 8 bases that match TRBD1. Germline V gives CDR1 SGHNT, CDR2 YENEEA. The ends lost 4 bases at V and 7 bases at J; junction bases unmatched: 3. The CDR3 length is 12 residues. The CDR3 sequence is CASSYTGGEQYF. For the CDR3, the DNA is TGTGCCAGCAGCTATACAGGGGGGGAGCAGTACTTC.

This clone appeared once. The chain combines TRBV2 with TRBJ1-5; D is unclear. With 6 bases removed from V and 4 bases from J, the gap between germline ends came to 13 bases. The CDR3 extends over 14 amino acids. CDR1 SNHLY and CDR2 FYNNEI come from the germline V gene. CDR3 residues: CASSIPSGNQPQHF. The DNA for the CDR3 is TGTGCCAGCAGCATTCCGTCGGGGAATCAGCCCCAGCATTTT.

This chain links TRBV6-5 with TRBJ1-2; TRBD1 might be the D (5 bases). Trimming took 7 bases from V and 4 from J, leaving 13 bases between them. The CDR3 totals 13 residues. Germline V lookup: CDR1 MNHEY, CDR2 SVGAGI. The CDR3 protein is CASTGGTSYGYTF. Here the CDR3 DNA reads TGTGCCAGCACCGGGGGGACGAGCTATGGCTACACCTTC.

This clone was recorded only once. This sequence joins TRBV7-9 and TRBJ2-7; 13 bases agree with TRBD2. Trimming removed 5 bases from V and 4 bases from J; junction bases left unmatched: 8. Germline V lookup: CDR1 SEHNR, CDR2 FQNEAQ (reference sequence). The CDR3 extends over 16 amino acids. CDR3 nucleotide sequence: TGTGCCAGCAGCCCACCGGGACTAGCGGGGATATACGAGCAGTACTTC. This sequence encodes CASSPPGLAGIYEQYF.

The V gene is TRBV11-1, the J gene TRBJ2-3; 10 nucleotides match TRBD2. V gave up 0 bases and J gave up 6 bases; unmatched junction bases: 3. Germline CDR1 and CDR2: SGHAT and FQDESV (reference sequence). The CDR3 length is 15 residues. This CDR3 reads CASSLAVSGGDTQYF. The DNA for the CDR3 is TGTGCCAGCAGCTTAGCGGTTAGCGGGGGGGATACGCAGTATTTT.

The chain combines TRBV5-1 with TRBJ2-5, with 12 bases fitting TRBD2. V lost 4 bases and J lost 9; bases outside the gene matches: 10. The CDR3 is 15 residues long. Germline CDR1 and CDR2: SGHRS and YFSETQ. The CDR3 reads CASSKTGLAGWAQYF. In DNA form, the CDR3 reads TGCGCCAGCAGCAAAACGGGACTAGCGGGTTGGGCCCAGTACTTC.

The genes are TRBV5-4 and TRBJ2-3, with TRBD1 matching over 7 bases. The ends lost 5 bases at V and 2 bases at J; junction bases unmatched: 11. The germline CDR1 and CDR2 sequences are SGHNT and YYREEE (reference sequence). There are 16 residues in the CDR3. The CDR3 here is CASSSKGAYLTDTQYF. CDR3 in DNA: TGTGCCAGCAGTTCCAAGGGGGCTTACCTCACAGATACGCAGTATTTT.

The rearrangement joins TRBV7-2 to TRBJ2-1, with TRBD2 identical over 9 bases. V was clipped by 8 bases and J by 8 bases; unmatched bases: 19. The CDR3 contains 17 residues. Germline V gene sequence: CDR1 SGHTA, CDR2 FQGNSA. The CDR3 sequence: CASSPGIGIAGADEQFF. The CDR3 nucleotides read TGTGCCAGCTCCCCGGGCATTGGGATAGCGGGGGCGGATGAGCAGTTCTTC.

Only a few counts were recorded for this clone. The chain links TRBV6-4 to TRBJ2-6, with D tentatively TRBD2 (6 bases). V lost 4 bases to trimming and J lost 2 bases, with 6 bases between them. Per germline, CDR1 MRHNA and CDR2 SNTAGT. The CDR3 consists of 14 residues. The DNA of the CDR3 is TGTGCCAGCAGTGGACTAGCTGGGGCCAACGTCCTGACTTTC. Translation gives CASSGLAGANVLTF.

V usage is TRBV6-5 and J usage is TRBJ1-3, with D possibly being TRBD1 (6 bases). Trimming left V 2 bases short and J 4 bases short, with 15 bases between. The germline V gene encodes CDR1 MNHEY and CDR2 SVGAGI. The CDR3 runs to 16 residues. The CDR3 DNA follows: TGTGCCAGCAGTTACGCTCGAACAGGGATCGGAAACACCATATATTTT. Translation: CASSYARTGIGNTIYF.

The chain joins TRBV9 to TRBJ2-3, with 8 positions matching TRBD2. Germline V gene lookup returns CDR1 SGDLS and CDR2 YYNGEE. The CDR3 consists of 15 residues. The ends lost 4 bases at V and 9 bases at J; junction bases unmatched: 13. CDR3 DNA sequence: TGTGCCAGCAGCCCTCAGACTAGCGTCCCCCCCACGCAGTATTTT. Translating gives CASSPQTSVPPTQYF.

The chain uses TRBV9 and TRBJ1-2; 9 bases are a match to TRBD1. V lost 3 bases and J lost 4; bases outside the gene matches: 13. The length of the CDR3 is 17 residues. In germline, CDR1 is SGDLS, CDR2 YYNGEE. This CDR3 is CASSEGLRTGEPYGYTF. As DNA, the CDR3 is TGTGCCAGCAGCGAAGGACTTAGGACAGGGGAGCCCTATGGCTACACCTTC.

This clone showed up many times. V and J are TRBV11-2 and TRBJ2-5; 8 bases agree with TRBD2. V gave up 5 bases and J gave up 5 bases; unmatched junction bases: 7. This CDR3 has 14 amino acids. CDR1 is SGHAT, CDR2 FQNNGV, per germline. The CDR3 DNA follows: TGTGCCAGCAGCCGCGGGGGGCCCCGGGAGACCCAGTACTTC. Amino acid sequence: CASSRGGPRETQYF.

The J gene is TRBJ1-2, the V gene TRBV29-1; 8 nucleotides agree with TRBD1. The CDR3 sequence is 13 residues long. Trimming cost V 7 bases and J 8 bases; bases outside gene matches: 12. Germline-derived CDR1 and CDR2 are SQVTM and ANQGSEA. The CDR3 DNA reads TGCAGCGGGGACAGGTTGAGGGCCGGAGGCTACACCTTC. Amino acid sequence: CSGDRLRAGGYTF.

The chain links TRBV6-1 to TRBJ2-2; 14 bases fit TRBD2. CDR3 length equals 15 residues. Unmatched junction bases numbered 5, after V lost 6 bases and J lost 8 bases. From germline, CDR1 is MNHNS and CDR2 SASEGT. Here the CDR3 DNA reads TGTGCCAGCAGGCCCGGGACTAGCGGGGGTGGGGAGCTGTTTTTT. Residues: CASRPGTSGGGELFF.

The chain is built from TRBV5-1 and TRBJ2-2, with a possible D match to TRBD2 (7 bases). Germline CDR1 is SGHRS and CDR2 is YFSETQ. Trimming pared 2 bases from V and 4 bases from J, leaving 12 bases between. This CDR3 region has 15 residues. Here the CDR3 reads CASSFGGRGTGELFF. The CDR3 DNA reads TGCGCCAGCAGCTTCGGGGGGCGCGGCACCGGGGAGCTGTTTTTT.

The chain combines TRBV5-1 with TRBJ2-5, with TRBD2 as a possible D gene (5 bases). Germline CDR1 SGHRS, CDR2 YFSETQ. The CDR3 length is 16 residues. Trimming cost V 3 bases and J 5 bases, with 20 bases left between them. Here the CDR3 reads CASSSASFGMGETQYF. The CDR3 DNA reads TGCGCCAGCAGCTCAGCTAGCTTTGGTATGGGGGAGACCCAGTACTTC.

V and J are TRBV5-1 and TRBJ2-3; tentatively, D is TRBD1 (6 bases). Looked up from germline, CDR1 is SGHRS and CDR2 is YFSETQ. The ends were cut back, 0 bases at V and 0 bases at J, with 11 bases in the middle. CDR3 size: 16 residues. The CDR3 sequence: CASSLADRQSTDTQYF. The CDR3 DNA reads as TGCGCCAGCAGCTTGGCGGACAGACAAAGCACAGATACGCAGTATTTT.

This sequence joins TRBV6-1 and TRBJ2-5; 11 bases are a match to TRBD2. Germline V CDR1 and CDR2: MNHNS, SASEGT. V lost 5 bases and J lost 3; bases outside the gene matches: 5. The CDR3 extends over 15 amino acids. The chain's CDR3 is CASSSLAGGEETQYF. Here the CDR3 DNA reads TGTGCCAGCAGTTCTCTAGCGGGGGGTGAAGAGACCCAGTACTTC.

This chain uses TRBV27 with TRBJ1-2; TRBD1 matches 9 bases. Losses at the gene ends were 7 bases for V and 5 bases for J; bases not matched to a gene: 5. Germline V gives CDR1 MNHEY, CDR2 SMNVEV (reference sequence). This CDR3 contains 13 residues. As DNA, the CDR3 is TGTGCCAGCATGGGACAGGGTAGTTATGGCTACACCTTC. Translation gives CASMGQGSYGYTF.

A single count supports this clone. The chain links TRBV5-1 to TRBJ2-3, with 10 bases matching TRBD2. Trimming took 1 base from V and 4 from J; bases not matched to a gene: 9. Germline CDR1 is SGHRS and CDR2 is YFSETQ. The CDR3 has 17 amino acids. The chain's CDR3 is CASSLFSSGGGADTQYF. CDR3 sequence (DNA): TGCGCCAGCAGCTTGTTCTCCAGCGGGGGGGGTGCAGATACGCAGTATTTT.